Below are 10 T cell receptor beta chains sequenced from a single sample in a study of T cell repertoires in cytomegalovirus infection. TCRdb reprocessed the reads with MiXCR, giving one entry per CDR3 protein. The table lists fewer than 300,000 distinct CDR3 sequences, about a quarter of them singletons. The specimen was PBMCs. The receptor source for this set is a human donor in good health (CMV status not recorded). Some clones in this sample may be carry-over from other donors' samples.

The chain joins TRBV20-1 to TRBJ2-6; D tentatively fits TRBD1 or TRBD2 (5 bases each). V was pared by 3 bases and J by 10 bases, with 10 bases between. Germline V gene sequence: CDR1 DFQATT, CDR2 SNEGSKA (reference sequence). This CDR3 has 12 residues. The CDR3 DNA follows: TGCAGTGCTAGGGCAGGGACGAACGTCCTGACTTTC. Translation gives CSARAGTNVLTF.

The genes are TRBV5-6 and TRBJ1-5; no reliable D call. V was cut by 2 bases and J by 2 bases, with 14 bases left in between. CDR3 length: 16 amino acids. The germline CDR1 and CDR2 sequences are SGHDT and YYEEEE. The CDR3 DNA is TGTGCCAGCAGCTTACGTGACCACAGACGCAATCAGCCCCAGCATTTT. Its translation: CASSLRDHRRNQPQHF.

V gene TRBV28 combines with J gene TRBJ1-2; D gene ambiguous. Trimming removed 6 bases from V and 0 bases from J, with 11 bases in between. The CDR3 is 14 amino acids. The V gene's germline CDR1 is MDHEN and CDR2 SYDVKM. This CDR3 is CASRGIAPNYGYTF. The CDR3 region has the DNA TGTGCCAGCAGGGGAATCGCTCCTAACTATGGCTACACCTTC.

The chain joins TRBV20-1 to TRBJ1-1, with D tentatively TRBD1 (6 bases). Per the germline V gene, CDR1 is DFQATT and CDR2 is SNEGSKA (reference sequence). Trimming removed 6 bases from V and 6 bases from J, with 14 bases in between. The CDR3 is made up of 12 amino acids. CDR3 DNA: TGCAGTGCATGGACAGATGCCGCTGAAGCTTTCTTT. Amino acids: CSAWTDAAEAFF.

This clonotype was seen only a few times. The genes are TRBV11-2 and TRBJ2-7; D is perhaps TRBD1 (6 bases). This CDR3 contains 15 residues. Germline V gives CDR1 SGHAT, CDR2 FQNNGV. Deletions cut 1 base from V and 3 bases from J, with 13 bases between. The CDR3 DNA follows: TGTGCCAGCAGCTTAGGACGCCTAGGGGGCTACGAGCAGTACTTC. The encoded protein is CASSLGRLGGYEQYF.

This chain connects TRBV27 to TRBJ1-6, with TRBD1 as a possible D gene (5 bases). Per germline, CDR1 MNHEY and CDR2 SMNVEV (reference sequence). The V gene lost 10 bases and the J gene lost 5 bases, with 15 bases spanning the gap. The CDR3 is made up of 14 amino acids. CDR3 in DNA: TGTGCCACGCGTGGGGGTCATGATAATTCACCCCTCCACTTT. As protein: CATRGGHDNSPLHF.

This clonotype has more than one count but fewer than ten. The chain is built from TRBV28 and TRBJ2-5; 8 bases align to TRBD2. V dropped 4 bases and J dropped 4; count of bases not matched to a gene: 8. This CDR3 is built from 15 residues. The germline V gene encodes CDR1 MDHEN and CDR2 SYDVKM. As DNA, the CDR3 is TGTGCCAGCAGTTCCCTAGGCGGGAGGAGAGAGACCCAGTACTTC. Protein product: CASSSLGGRRETQYF.

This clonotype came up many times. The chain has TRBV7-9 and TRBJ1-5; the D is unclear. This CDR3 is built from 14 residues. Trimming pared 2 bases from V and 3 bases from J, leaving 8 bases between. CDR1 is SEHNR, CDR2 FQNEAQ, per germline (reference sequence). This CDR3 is CASSLIGNNQPQHF. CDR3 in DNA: TGTGCCAGCAGCTTAATCGGGAACAATCAGCCCCAGCATTTT.

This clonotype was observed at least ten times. The CDR3 protein is CASSLFLTGGNSPLHF. In DNA form, the CDR3 reads TGTGCCAGCAGCTTATTCTTGACAGGGGGGAATTCACCCCTCCACTTT. The chain employs TRBV7-2 and TRBJ1-6, with 9 bases identical to TRBD1. The CDR3 totals 16 residues. Germline CDR1 is SGHTA and CDR2 is FQGNSA. The trim removed 2 bases at V and 7 bases at J, leaving 6 bases unmatched.

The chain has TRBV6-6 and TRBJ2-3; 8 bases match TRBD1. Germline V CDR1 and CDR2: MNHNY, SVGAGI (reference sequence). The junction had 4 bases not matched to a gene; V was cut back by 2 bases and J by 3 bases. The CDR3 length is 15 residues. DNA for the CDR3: TGTGCCAGCAGTTACGACAGGGGAAGAACAGATACGCAGTATTTT. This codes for CASSYDRGRTDTQYF.